This TCR beta chain appears in the sequencing data of a study of regulatory T cells in long-lasting Graves disease. As for time point: newly diagnosed GD, antithyroid drugs for less than 3 months. PBMC-derived RNA was used for the TCR library. CDR1 and CDR2 from the germline V gene are LNHDA and SQIVND (reference sequence). Deletions cut 10 bases from V and 0 bases from J, with 18 bases between. The CDR3 length is 15 residues. Relying on iRepertoire HTBI primers and Arm-PCR of CDR3 regions, the team built TCR beta libraries. TCRdb redid the calling of the multiplex PCR reads with MiXCR, one entry per CDR3 protein. Seen here are over 500,000 distinct CDR3 sequences, approximately 15% observed once, and the top ten hold about 18%. This clonotype came up many times. The same data also went into a second study, on T cells in Graves' hyperthyroidism and ophthalmopathy. As that study records: In making diagnoses, clinical symptoms, serum thyroxine and TRAb, thyroid ultrasound and orbital computed tomography were all used.

Sequenced material: peripheral blood mononuclear cells (PBMCs), taken at new diagnosis, from a patient treated with antithyroid drugs. The rearrangement uses TRBV19 and TRBJ1-1; D possibly corresponds to TRBD1 (6 bases). The TCR originated in a woman in her twenties or thirties with Graves disease. The CDR3 sequence: CATQDRFRMNTEAFF. CDR3 nucleotide sequence: TGTGCCACCCAGGACAGATTCCGCATGAACACTGAAGCTTTCTTT.